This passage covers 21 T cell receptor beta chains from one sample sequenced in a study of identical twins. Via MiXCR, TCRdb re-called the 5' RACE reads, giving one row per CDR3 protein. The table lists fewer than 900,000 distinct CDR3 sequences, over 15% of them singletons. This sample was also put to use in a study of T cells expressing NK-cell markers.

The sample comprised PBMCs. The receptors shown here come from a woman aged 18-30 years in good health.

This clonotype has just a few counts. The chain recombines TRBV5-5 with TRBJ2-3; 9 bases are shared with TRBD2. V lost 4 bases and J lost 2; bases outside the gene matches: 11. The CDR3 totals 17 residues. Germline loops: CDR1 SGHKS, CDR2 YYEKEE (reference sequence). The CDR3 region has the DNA TGTGCCAGCAGCCCCAACTTTAGCGGGGGTCCCACAGATACGCAGTATTTT. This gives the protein CASSPNFSGGPTDTQYF.

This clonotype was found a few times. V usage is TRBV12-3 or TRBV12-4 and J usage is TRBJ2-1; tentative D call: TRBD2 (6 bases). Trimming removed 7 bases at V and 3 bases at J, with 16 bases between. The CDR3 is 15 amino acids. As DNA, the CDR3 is TGTGCCAGCACCCTCGGGACTCCTTACTACAATGAGCAGTTCTTC. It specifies CASTLGTPYYNEQFF.

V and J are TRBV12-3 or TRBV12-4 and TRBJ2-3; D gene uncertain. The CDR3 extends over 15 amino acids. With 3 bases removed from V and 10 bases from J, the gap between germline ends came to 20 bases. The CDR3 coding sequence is TGTGCCAGCAGTTTTGGGCTAACCACGATGGAATCGCAGTATTTT. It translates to CASSFGLTTMESQYF.

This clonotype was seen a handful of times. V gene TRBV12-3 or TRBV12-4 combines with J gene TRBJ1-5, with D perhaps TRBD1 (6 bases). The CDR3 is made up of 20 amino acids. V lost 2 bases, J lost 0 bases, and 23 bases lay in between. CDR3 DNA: TGTGCCAGCAGTTTATTTCGGTACGGCAGGGACAAGGATAGCAATCAGCCCCAGCATTTT. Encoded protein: CASSLFRYGRDKDSNQPQHF.

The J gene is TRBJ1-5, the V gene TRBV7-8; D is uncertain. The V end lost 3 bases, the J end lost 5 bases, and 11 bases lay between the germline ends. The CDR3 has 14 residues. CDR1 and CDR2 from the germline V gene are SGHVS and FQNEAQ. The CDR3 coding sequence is TGTGCCAGCAGCTTGTGGCAGCAAGATCAGCCCCAGCATTTT. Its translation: CASSLWQQDQPQHF.

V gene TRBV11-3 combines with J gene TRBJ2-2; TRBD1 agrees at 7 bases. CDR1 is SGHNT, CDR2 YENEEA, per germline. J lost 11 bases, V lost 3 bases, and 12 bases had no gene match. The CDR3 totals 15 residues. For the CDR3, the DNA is TGTGCCAGCAGCTTCCTAACAGGGGCTTCGGCTGAGCTGTTTTTT. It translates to CASSFLTGASAELFF.

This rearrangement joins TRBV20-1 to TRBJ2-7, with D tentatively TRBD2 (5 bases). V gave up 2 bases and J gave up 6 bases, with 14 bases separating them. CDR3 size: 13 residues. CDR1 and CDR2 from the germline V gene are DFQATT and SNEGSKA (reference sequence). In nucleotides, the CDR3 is TGCAGTGCTAGATCCCCGGGGTGGGCCGAGCAGTACTTC. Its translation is CSARSPGWAEQYF.

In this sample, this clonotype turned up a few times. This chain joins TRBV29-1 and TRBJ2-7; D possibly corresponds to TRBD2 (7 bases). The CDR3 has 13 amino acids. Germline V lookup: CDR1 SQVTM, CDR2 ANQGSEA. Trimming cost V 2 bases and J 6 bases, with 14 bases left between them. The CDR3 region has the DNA TGCAGCGTTGAAATCGGGGGGCCGAGCGAGCAGTACTTC. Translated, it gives CSVEIGGPSEQYF.

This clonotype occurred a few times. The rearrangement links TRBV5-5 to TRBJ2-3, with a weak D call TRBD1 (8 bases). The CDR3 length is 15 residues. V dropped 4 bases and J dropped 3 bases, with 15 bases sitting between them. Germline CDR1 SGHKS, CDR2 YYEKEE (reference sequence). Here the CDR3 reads CASSPTGGETDTQYF. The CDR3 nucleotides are TGTGCCAGCAGCCCCACAGGGGGGGAAACAGATACGCAGTATTTT.

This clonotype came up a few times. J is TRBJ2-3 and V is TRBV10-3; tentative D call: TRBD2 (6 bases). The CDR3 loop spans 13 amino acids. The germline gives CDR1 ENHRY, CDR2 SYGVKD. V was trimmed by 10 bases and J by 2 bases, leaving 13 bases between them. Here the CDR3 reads CATAGQPTDTQYF. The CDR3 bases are TGTGCCACCGCGGGGCAGCCCACAGATACGCAGTATTTT.

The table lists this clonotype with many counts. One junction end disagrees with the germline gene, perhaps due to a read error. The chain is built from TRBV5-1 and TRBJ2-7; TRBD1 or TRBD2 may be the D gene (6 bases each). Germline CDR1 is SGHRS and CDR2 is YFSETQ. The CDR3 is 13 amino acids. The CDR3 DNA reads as TGTGCCAGCAGCTTAGGGGGGCTCAACGAGCAGTACTTC. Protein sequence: CASSLGGLNEQYF.

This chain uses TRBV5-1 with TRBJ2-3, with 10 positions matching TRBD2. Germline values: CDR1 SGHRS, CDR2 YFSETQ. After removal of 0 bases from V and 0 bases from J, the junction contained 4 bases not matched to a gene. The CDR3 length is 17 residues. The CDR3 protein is CASSLALAGVSTDTQYF. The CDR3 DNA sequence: TGCGCCAGCAGCTTGGCCCTAGCGGGAGTAAGCACAGATACGCAGTATTTT. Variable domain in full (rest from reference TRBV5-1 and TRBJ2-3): KAGVTQTPRYLIKTRGQQVTLSCSPISGHRSVSWYQQTPGQGLQFLFEYFSETQRNKGNFPGRFSGRQFSNSRSEMNVSTLELGDSALYLCASSLALAGVSTDTQYFGPGTRLTVL.

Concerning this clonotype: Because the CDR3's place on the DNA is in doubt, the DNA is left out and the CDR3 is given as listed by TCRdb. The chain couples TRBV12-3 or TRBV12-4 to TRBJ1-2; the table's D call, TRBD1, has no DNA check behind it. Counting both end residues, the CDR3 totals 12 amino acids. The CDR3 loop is CASSSSGYGYTF.

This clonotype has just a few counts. The chain's CDR3 is CASSADGQRNTEAFF. The CDR3 nucleotides are TGTGCCAGCAGCGCCGATGGACAGAGAAACACTGAAGCTTTCTTT. The chain carries TRBV9 and TRBJ1-1, with D possibly matching TRBD1 (6 bases). The germline gives CDR1 SGDLS, CDR2 YYNGEE. This CDR3 has 15 residues. V lost 3 bases, J lost 2 bases, and 14 bases lay in between.

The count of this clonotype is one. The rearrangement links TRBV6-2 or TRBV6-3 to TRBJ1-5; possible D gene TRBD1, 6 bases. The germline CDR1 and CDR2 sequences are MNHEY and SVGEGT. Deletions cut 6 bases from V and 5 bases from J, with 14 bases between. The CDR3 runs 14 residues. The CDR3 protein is CASRTKGHYQPQHF. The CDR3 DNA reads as TGTGCCAGCAGGACCAAGGGACATTATCAGCCCCAGCATTTT.

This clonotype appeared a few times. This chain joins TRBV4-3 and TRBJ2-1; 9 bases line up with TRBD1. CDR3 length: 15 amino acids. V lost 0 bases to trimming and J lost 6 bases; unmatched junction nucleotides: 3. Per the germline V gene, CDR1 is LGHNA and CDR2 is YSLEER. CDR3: CASSQDWTGANEQFF. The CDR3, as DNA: TGCGCCAGCAGCCAAGATTGGACAGGGGCCAATGAGCAGTTCTTC.

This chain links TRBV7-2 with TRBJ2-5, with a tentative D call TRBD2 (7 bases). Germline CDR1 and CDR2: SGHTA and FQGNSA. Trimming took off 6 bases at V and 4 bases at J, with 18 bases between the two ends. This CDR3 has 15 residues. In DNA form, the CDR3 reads TGTGCCAGCAGACCCATGGGGGGGCCGGGAGAGACCCAGTACTTC. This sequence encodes CASRPMGGPGETQYF.

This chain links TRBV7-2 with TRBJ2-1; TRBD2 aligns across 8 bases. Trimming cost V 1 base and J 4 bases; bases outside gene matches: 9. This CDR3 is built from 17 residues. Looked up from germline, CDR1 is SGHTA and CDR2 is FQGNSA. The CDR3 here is CASSLVIGAGGYNEQFF. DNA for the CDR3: TGTGCCAGCAGCTTAGTTATCGGTGCGGGAGGTTACAATGAGCAGTTCTTC. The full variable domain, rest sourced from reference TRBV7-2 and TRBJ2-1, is GAGVSQSPSNKVTEKGKDVELRCDPISGHTALYWYRQSLGQGLEFLIYFQGNSAPDKSGLPSDRFSAERTGGSVSTLTIQRTQQEDSAVYLCASSLVIGAGGYNEQFFGPGTRLTVL.

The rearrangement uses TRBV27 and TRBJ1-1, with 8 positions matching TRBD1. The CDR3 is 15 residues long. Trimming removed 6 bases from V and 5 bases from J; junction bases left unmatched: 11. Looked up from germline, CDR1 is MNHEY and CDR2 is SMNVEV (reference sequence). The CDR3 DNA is TGTGCCAGCAGCCCCCCCAGGGGGCGGGGAACTGAAGCTTTCTTT. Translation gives CASSPPRGRGTEAFF.

The CDR3, as DNA: TGTGCCAGCAGCTTCCGGGACAGAGAAAACATTCAGTACTTC. Amino acids: CASSFRDRENIQYF. The chain recombines TRBV7-9 with TRBJ2-4; 7 nucleotides agree with TRBD1. Germline CDR1 and CDR2: SEHNR and FQNEAQ (reference sequence). The CDR3 is 14 amino acids. V lost 3 bases, J lost 5 bases, and 4 bases stayed unmatched.

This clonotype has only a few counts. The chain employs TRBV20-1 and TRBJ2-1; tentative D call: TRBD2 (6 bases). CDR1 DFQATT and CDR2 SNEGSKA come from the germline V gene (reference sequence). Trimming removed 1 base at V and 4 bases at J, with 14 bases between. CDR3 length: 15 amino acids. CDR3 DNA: TGCAGTGCTAGAGTACGGGGGACCCTATACAATGAGCAGTTCTTC. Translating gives CSARVRGTLYNEQFF.